This T cell receptor beta chain was captured by sequencing in a study of T cell changes during pregnancy in multiple sclerosis. The protocol was immunoSEQ multiplex PCR, while the TCRdb copy is restricted to in-frame clones and leaves out a portion. The sample yields under 95,000 clones, 91% seen once. This CDR3 has 16 amino acids. With V trimmed by 2 bases and J by 0 bases, 2 bases remained unmatched. From germline, CDR1 is SGHRS and CDR2 YFSETQ. The chain combines TRBV5-1 with TRBJ2-3; 11 bases match TRBD2. This sequence was found in a female donor in good health, enrolled as a control in a pregnancy study. The sample was peripheral blood, taken after pregnancy. DNA for the CDR3: TGCGCCAGCAGCTTTCTAGCGGGGGGCAGCACAGATACGCAGTATTTT. The encoded protein is CASSFLAGGSTDTQYF.